This TCR beta chain derives from a study of shared clonotypes between healthy human individuals. Study overall: Donors were a couple of women and three men aged 18 to 49.

Findings of the study overall: Expectations were that clonotype sharing among donors would be affected by sequencing depth.

Worth noting for this clone: The antigen is unknown.

Only Caucasian adults living in Nashville, Tennessee made up the donor group. Here immunoSEQ multiplex PCR was the method, and the copy in TCRdb shows in-frame clones only, minus some. The sample has some 1.1 million clones, around 77% seen once. Looked up from germline, CDR1 is ENHRY and CDR2 is SYGVKD. The ends were cut back, 2 bases at V and 2 bases at J, with 6 bases in the middle. This CDR3 spans 14 amino acids. The TCR sequence derives from a man aged 18-30 years in good health. Some clones in this sample may be carry-over from other donors' samples. The chain couples TRBV10-3 to TRBJ1-4; D remains unclear. What was sequenced was memory CD4+ T cells from PBMCs. Sample subset: CD45RA-negative fraction. The chain's CDR3 is CAISEGGTNEKLFF. The CDR3 bases are TGTGCCATCAGTGAGGGTGGCACTAATGAAAAACTGTTTTTT.